This T cell receptor beta chain came from a study of OX40 agonist ivuxolimab in advanced cancers. Germline-derived CDR1 and CDR2 are SGHTS and YDEGEE. The V gene end was trimmed by 1 base and the J gene end by 8 bases; junction bases not matched to a gene: 4. The CDR3 length is 15 residues. TCRdb keeps only in-frame clones here, not all; method: immunoSEQ multiplex PCR. Counted here are approximately 61,000 clones, more than 80% occurring once; the ten biggest clones make up under 2%. A single count supports this clone. The genes are TRBV5-8 and TRBJ1-4; 11 bases are shared with TRBD1. The sequenced sample was CD4+ or CD8+ T cells sorted from blood, obtained in a trial of the OX40 agonist ivuxolimab. This receptor was obtained from an adult with an advanced solid tumor such as melanoma, head and neck, liver or kidney cancer. CDR3 coding DNA: TGTGCCAGCAGCTTGTGGGGACAGGGGGGCGAAAAACTGTTTTTT. It codes for CASSLWGQGGEKLFF.